This entry concerns a single T cell receptor (beta chain). The antigen remains unidentified. This record belongs to a study of a mutant IDH1 vaccine in newly diagnosed glioma. About the research overall: Eight vaccinations reached patients in weeks 1, 3, 5, 7, 11, 15, 19 and 23. Before enrollment, the patients had been treated with radiotherapy alone, temozolomide alone, or both together. Most of them had received both. Study results and limitations: Variations in leading peripheral T cell clonotypes appeared to have no connection with pseudoprogression.

Specified time point: week 11, during vaccination. What each vaccine dose contained was 300 ug of mutant IDH1 20-mer peptide, accompanied by topical imiquimod. The protocol was immunoSEQ multiplex PCR, while the TCRdb copy is restricted to in-frame clones and leaves out a portion. The table includes tens of thousands of clones, 80% detected once. The V gene lost 3 bases and the J gene lost 1 base, with 10 bases spanning the gap. Germline CDR1 and CDR2: MNHNY and SVGAGI (reference sequence). This CDR3 contains 15 residues. The sequencing used PBMCs, collected from a glioma patient whose treatment included an IDH1 peptide vaccine. The chain combines TRBV6-6 with TRBJ1-5, with D hard to call. The receptor was isolated from a man in his fifties with glioma. The CDR3 region is CASSYLRVSNQPQHF. The CDR3 coding sequence is TGTGCCAGCAGTTATTTACGGGTGAGCAATCAGCCCCAGCATTTT.